The 29 T cell receptor beta chains listed next were all sequenced from one sample in a study of shared clonotypes between healthy human individuals. Generated by immunoSEQ multiplex PCR, the TCRdb table keeps only in-frame clones and is missing some. The repertoire consists of about 1,800,000 clones, with 85% to 95% occurring once and the leading ten covering more than 0.9%. Selected positively for CCR7 and CD45RO-negative, naive CD8 cells excluded terminally differentiated effector memory CD45RA+ cells. The sequenced sample was naive CD8+ T cells sorted from blood. These receptors all come from a man between 18 and 29 years old in good health.

The chain recombines TRBV10-3 with TRBJ2-7; 10 bases line up with TRBD1. With 2 bases clipped from V and 3 bases from J, the junction kept 4 bases outside the gene matches. Germline CDR1 and CDR2: ENHRY and SYGVKD. The CDR3 is made up of 15 amino acids. The CDR3 protein is CAISEMDRGNYEQYF. CDR3 sequence (DNA): TGTGCCATCAGTGAGATGGACAGGGGGAACTACGAGCAGTACTTC.

This chain joins TRBV2 and TRBJ2-5, with TRBD1 identical over 8 bases. The trim removed 10 bases at V and 4 bases at J, leaving 5 bases unmatched. From germline, CDR1 is SNHLY and CDR2 FYNNEI. The CDR3 runs 12 residues. The CDR3 protein is CATLDRAETQYF. In nucleotides, the CDR3 is TGTGCCACTCTGGACAGGGCAGAGACCCAGTACTTC.

V is TRBV11-2 and J is TRBJ2-1, with 14 bases lining up with TRBD2. Germline-derived CDR1 and CDR2 are SGHAT and FQNNGV. CDR3 length: 16 amino acids. The ends lost 3 bases at V and 10 bases at J; junction bases unmatched: 8. CDR3 in amino acids: CASSFATSGGAEEQFF. Here the CDR3 DNA reads TGTGCCAGCAGCTTCGCGACTAGCGGGGGGGCCGAGGAGCAGTTCTTC.

This rearrangement joins TRBV6-1 to TRBJ1-4; 10 nucleotides match TRBD1. Germline-derived CDR1 and CDR2 are MNHNS and SASEGT. CDR3 length equals 13 residues. J was trimmed by 6 bases and V by 6 bases; bases with no gene match: 1. The CDR3 protein is CASRGQGDEKLFF. The CDR3, as DNA: TGTGCCAGCAGAGGACAGGGGGATGAAAAACTGTTTTTT.

The chain has TRBV2 and TRBJ2-7; D is unresolved. Trimming shortened V by 4 bases and J by 4 bases, and 17 bases separated the two germline ends. The CDR3 covers 15 residues. Germline V CDR1 and CDR2: SNHLY, FYNNEI. CDR3 sequence (DNA): TGTGCCAGCAGTGTAGGTGGACCGTCCCTGTACGAGCAGTACTTC. Its protein product is CASSVGGPSLYEQYF.

The chain employs TRBV19 and TRBJ2-3, with 10 bases that match TRBD2. The CDR3 loop spans 17 amino acids. The V gene's germline CDR1 is LNHDA and CDR2 SQIVND (reference sequence). Trimming at V came to 4 bases and at J to 2 bases, leaving 9 bases not matched to a gene. CDR3 DNA: TGTGCCAGTAGTAAGGGAGAACTAGCGGGGTACACAGATACGCAGTATTTT. Protein: CASSKGELAGYTDTQYF.

J is TRBJ2-1 and V is TRBV2; 11 bases are a match to TRBD2. From germline, CDR1 is SNHLY and CDR2 FYNNEI. V lost 8 bases, J lost 4 bases, and 7 bases stayed unmatched. This CDR3 is built from 15 residues. The CDR3 region is CASSGGTSGYNEQFF. In DNA, the CDR3 is TGTGCCAGCTCGGGGGGGACTAGCGGATACAATGAGCAGTTCTTC.

The chain links TRBV19 to TRBJ2-2; 12 nucleotides agree with TRBD2. Germline CDR1 reads LNHDA; CDR2 reads SQIVND (reference sequence). The CDR3 loop spans 18 amino acids. V trimming: 10 bases; J trimming: 0 bases; junction bases outside the gene matches: 12. The CDR3 is CATENGLAGPPNTGELFF. CDR3 DNA: TGTGCCACCGAAAACGGACTAGCGGGGCCCCCGAACACCGGGGAGCTGTTTTTT.

This clone was picked up one time. Other DNA sequences within the sample encode an identical CDR3. The chain couples TRBV5-4 to TRBJ2-7; possible D gene TRBD1, 5 bases. The CDR3 loop spans 14 amino acids. Germline V gene sequence: CDR1 SGHNT, CDR2 YYREEE (reference sequence). V lost 0 bases and J lost 1, with 8 bases in between. The DNA of the CDR3 is TGTGCCAGCAGCTTGGTCCAGGGTTCCTACGAGCAGTACTTC. Translation gives CASSLVQGSYEQYF.

J is TRBJ2-1 and V is TRBV6-5, with D hard to call. CDR3 length: 16 amino acids. V shed 2 bases and J shed 0 bases, with 11 bases lying between them. The germline gives CDR1 MNHEY, CDR2 SVGAGI. The CDR3 DNA reads as TGTGCCAGCAGTTACGACGGCGATTACTCCTACAATGAGCAGTTCTTC. It specifies CASSYDGDYSYNEQFF.

The V gene is TRBV19, the J gene TRBJ1-5; D gene uncertain. The CDR3 runs to 15 residues. CDR1 is LNHDA and CDR2 is SQIVND in the germline V gene (reference sequence). The germline V and J ends were trimmed by 3 bases and 3 bases, with 12 bases remaining between them. The CDR3 loop reads CASSIPGLTNQPQHF. The CDR3 DNA follows: TGTGCCAGTAGTATCCCGGGCCTTACCAATCAGCCCCAGCATTTT.

The V gene is TRBV5-6, the J gene TRBJ2-7; TRBD2 matches at 7 bases. The CDR3 sequence is 15 residues long. V shed 2 bases and J 1 base; nucleotides not matched to a gene: 6. Germline lookup yields CDR1 SGHDT and CDR2 YYEEEE. The CDR3 DNA reads as TGTGCCAGCAGCTTACCACTAGCGACTTCCTACGAGCAGTACTTC. This codes for CASSLPLATSYEQYF.

This sequence joins TRBV9 and TRBJ2-5, with 7 nucleotides matching TRBD2. Looked up from germline, CDR1 is SGDLS and CDR2 is YYNGEE. V lost 4 bases and J lost 3; bases outside the gene matches: 15. The CDR3 length is 17 residues. The CDR3, as DNA: TGTGCCAGCAGCCCCCGCCCCTTCAGCGGGATGGAAGAGACCCAGTACTTC. This encodes CASSPRPFSGMEETQYF. Full variable domain (outside the CDR3, taken from reference TRBV9 and TRBJ2-5): DSGVTQTPKHLITATGQRVTLRCSPRSGDLSVYWYQQSLDQGLQFLIQYYNGEERAKGNILERFSAQQFPDLHSELNLSSLELGDSALYFCASSPRPFSGMEETQYFGPGTRLLVL.

This rearrangement joins TRBV2 to TRBJ1-1; TRBD1 agrees at 9 bases. In germline, CDR1 is SNHLY, CDR2 FYNNEI. CDR3 length equals 17 residues. Germline trimming cut 0 bases from V and 7 bases from J; bases unmatched to any gene: 12. The CDR3 spells CASSEALRDRESIEAFF. Here the CDR3 DNA reads TGTGCCAGCAGTGAAGCGCTTCGGGACAGGGAGTCGATTGAAGCTTTCTTT.

V is TRBV19 and J is TRBJ2-3, with a tentative D call TRBD2 (7 bases). Trimming removed 5 bases from V and 0 bases from J, with 12 bases in between. Germline CDR1 LNHDA, CDR2 SQIVND (reference sequence). The CDR3 sequence is 15 residues long. CDR3 DNA sequence: TGTGCCAGTAGTCCACGGGGGGCTAGCACAGATACGCAGTATTTT. This codes for CASSPRGASTDTQYF.

The chain carries TRBV7-9 and TRBJ1-6; a weak D match, TRBD1 (5 bases). Germline CDR1 reads SEHNR; CDR2 reads FQNEAQ (reference sequence). V was pared by 2 bases and J by 4 bases, with 9 bases between. The CDR3 covers 15 residues. The CDR3 sequence: CASSLRGDYNSPLHF. The CDR3 coding sequence is TGTGCCAGCAGCTTACGGGGGGATTATAATTCACCCCTCCACTTT.

About this clone: Other DNA sequences in the same sample also yield this CDR3. V gene TRBV11-2 combines with J gene TRBJ2-7, with D unclear. Trimming took off 1 base at V and 4 bases at J, with 11 bases between the two ends. CDR3 length equals 14 residues. Germline values: CDR1 SGHAT, CDR2 FQNNGV. The CDR3 DNA follows: TGTGCCAGCAGCTTAGTTGGTTCCGGATACGAGCAGTACTTC. It encodes CASSLVGSGYEQYF.

The chain uses TRBV30 and TRBJ2-1; the D gene is possibly TRBD1 (5 bases). CDR3 size: 14 residues. Germline-derived CDR1 and CDR2 are GTSNPN and SVGIG (reference sequence). Trimming left V 1 base short and J 3 bases short, with 10 bases between. The CDR3 DNA follows: TGTGCCTGGAGTGACAGGAAGGGCTACAATGAGCAGTTCTTC. Encoded protein: CAWSDRKGYNEQFF.

V usage is TRBV7-2 and J usage is TRBJ2-3; D possibly corresponds to TRBD2 (5 bases). The CDR3 has 17 amino acids. The V end lost 1 base, the J end lost 1 base, and 15 bases lay between the germline ends. Per the germline V gene, CDR1 is SGHTA and CDR2 is FQGNSA. The CDR3 region has the DNA TGTGCCAGCAGCTTAGAGAGGGTCTTCGAGGGCACAGATACGCAGTATTTT. This sequence encodes CASSLERVFEGTDTQYF.

On this clone itself: The same CDR3 is also encoded by other DNA sequences in this sample. In nucleotides, the CDR3 is TGTGCCAGCAGCTTAGGGGGAGTGTACGAGCAGTACTTC. It codes for CASSLGGVYEQYF. V is TRBV7-6 and J is TRBJ2-7, with a weak D call TRBD2 (5 bases). With 1 base removed from V and 4 bases from J, the gap between germline ends came to 8 bases. The CDR3 length is 13 residues. Germline V gives CDR1 SGHVS, CDR2 FNYEAQ.

The table lists this clone with a count of one. This specimen includes other DNA sequences encoding the same CDR3. The chain links TRBV9 to TRBJ2-6; D may be TRBD1 (5 bases). The CDR3 is 15 residues long. Trimming took 0 bases from V and 5 from J, leaving 9 bases between them. The germline V gene has CDR1 SGDLS and CDR2 YYNGEE. The chain's CDR3 is CASSVGQGRANVLTF. CDR3 in DNA: TGTGCCAGCAGCGTAGGGCAGGGTAGGGCCAACGTCCTGACTTTC.

The rearrangement links TRBV11-2 to TRBJ2-5, with D unclear. The V end lost 0 bases, the J end lost 3 bases, and 20 bases lay between the germline ends. CDR3 length: 18 residues. The germline CDR1 and CDR2 sequences are SGHAT and FQNNGV. The CDR3 reads CASSLDGYNSRMKETQYF. CDR3 bases: TGTGCCAGCAGCTTAGATGGTTATAACTCCCGAATGAAAGAGACCCAGTACTTC. The full variable domain, its missing parts supplied by reference TRBV11-2 and TRBJ2-5, is EAGVAQSPRYKIIEKRQSVAFWCNPISGHATLYWYQQILGQGPKLLIQFQNNGVVDDSQLPKDRFSAERLKGVDSTLKIQPAKLEDSAVYLCASSLDGYNSRMKETQYFGPGTRLLVL.

This chain links TRBV27 with TRBJ1-4; TRBD1 agrees at 8 bases. Germline-derived CDR1 and CDR2 are MNHEY and SMNVEV (reference sequence). J was trimmed by 8 bases and V by 5 bases; bases with no gene match: 13. This CDR3 has 16 amino acids. CDR3 in DNA: TGTGCCAGCAGTCCCCAGACAGGGGAGGGTTGGGAAAAACTGTTTTTT. Translating gives CASSPQTGEGWEKLFF.

Worth noting for this clone: The same CDR3 is also encoded by other DNA sequences in this sample. The chain is built from TRBV5-1 and TRBJ2-7; D possibly matches TRBD1 or TRBD2 (5 bases each). Trimming removed 2 bases at V and 1 base at J, with 10 bases between. Germline CDR1 is SGHRS and CDR2 is YFSETQ. The CDR3 is made up of 14 amino acids. The CDR3 DNA is TGCGCCAGCAGCTTCCGGGACGGGTCCTACGAGCAGTACTTC. Translation gives CASSFRDGSYEQYF.

The chain is built from TRBV4-3 and TRBJ2-2; 7 bases align to TRBD2. The CDR3 runs 15 residues. V shed 7 bases and J 2 bases; nucleotides not matched to a gene: 7. The germline CDR1 and CDR2 sequences are LGHNA and YSLEER. DNA for the CDR3: TGCGCCAGCACCCTTGGGGGGGATAACACCGGGGAGCTGTTTTTT. Encoded protein: CASTLGGDNTGELFF.

This rearrangement joins TRBV10-3 to TRBJ2-2; 8 bases match TRBD2. Germline V gene sequence: CDR1 ENHRY, CDR2 SYGVKD. Trimming took 8 bases from V and 5 from J; bases not matched to a gene: 4. The CDR3 contains 13 residues. The CDR3 reads CAILREGTGELFF. Here the CDR3 DNA reads TGTGCCATCCTACGGGAGGGGACCGGGGAGCTGTTTTTT.

The chain recombines TRBV4-3 with TRBJ1-5, with D possibly being TRBD1 (5 bases). The V end was cut by 1 base, the J end by 3 bases, with 7 bases between. Germline V lookup: CDR1 LGHNA, CDR2 YSLEER. This CDR3 spans 14 amino acids. DNA of the CDR3: TGCGCCAGCAGCCAAGCTGGGACCAATCAGCCCCAGCATTTT. This encodes CASSQAGTNQPQHF.

The V call is TRBV7-9, the J call TRBJ1-2; a weak D match, TRBD1 (5 bases). With 5 bases removed from V and 5 bases from J, the gap between germline ends came to 15 bases. Germline loops: CDR1 SEHNR, CDR2 FQNEAQ (reference sequence). This CDR3 has 14 residues. CDR3 sequence: CASSPTGAEYGYTF. The DNA for the CDR3 is TGTGCCAGCAGCCCCACCGGGGCCGAATATGGCTACACCTTC.

The chain couples TRBV29-1 to TRBJ1-1; D remains ambiguous. Trimming pared 4 bases from V and 0 bases from J, leaving 9 bases between. Germline V gene data show CDR1 as SQVTM and CDR2 as ANQGSEA. This CDR3 comprises 13 residues. CDR3: CSVAGGLNTEAFF. CDR3 DNA: TGCAGCGTTGCGGGCGGATTGAACACTGAAGCTTTCTTT.